This TCR beta chain originates from a study of STAT3 mutations in large granular lymphocyte leukemia. On the study more broadly: More than half of T-LGLL patients received immunosuppressive therapy. Points from the study as a whole: All newly emerging clones after therapy were STAT3 wild type. Every T-LGLL patient had at least one immunodominant TCRbeta clonotype.

With regard to this clone: No antigen is known for it.

CDR3 length equals 13 residues. The V gene lost 3 bases and the J gene lost 4 bases, with 10 bases spanning the gap. The germline V gene encodes CDR1 KGHSH and CDR2 LQKENI. Clones were read by immunoSEQ multiplex PCR, and TCRdb kept only the in-frame ones, dropping some. The sample has over 4,000 clones, around 47% seen once; the top ten hold about 80%. This chain connects TRBV18 to TRBJ2-7; D unresolved. The receptor's source is a man between 60 and 75 years old with T-cell large granular lymphocyte leukemia. Some clones in this sample may be carry-over from other donors' samples. Sequencing used peripheral blood mononuclear cells. CDR3 bases: TGTGCCAGCTCACCCTACCAAGTTTACGAGCAGTACTTC. Encoded protein: CASSPYQVYEQYF.